The present T cell receptor beta chain was sequenced within a study of shared clonotypes between healthy human individuals. Study details: Those who served as donors were a couple of women and a few men between the ages of 18 and 49.

Germline CDR1 reads SGHNT; CDR2 reads YYREEE (reference sequence). The CDR3 has 14 amino acids. Trimming pared 2 bases from V and 2 bases from J, leaving 8 bases between. Points on this clone: The target antigen is unknown.

General study points: Researchers sampled only blood; tissue repertoires likely differ.

Sorted-subset replicate PCRs used 150 to 250 ng of genomic DNA. This amount corresponded to about 30,000 T cell genomes. Authors' processing steps: Quality scores were absent from the junction-only immunoSEQ sequences, so filtering differed. The table came from immunoSEQ multiplex PCR; TCRdb's copy has only in-frame clones and leaves some out. The V and J calls and clone size were taken over from that table, and D and trimming were inferred from the DNA. The repertoire holds approximately 2.5 million clones, roughly 93% seen once, with more than 0.35% in the top ten. Sequenced: naive CD4+ T cells from PBMCs. Subset reported: CD45RA+ positively selected. V usage is TRBV5-4 and J usage is TRBJ1-5; D is ambiguous. The clonotype comes from a man aged 18 to 30 in good health. Some clones in this sample may be carry-over from other donors' samples. In DNA, the CDR3 is TGTGCCAGCAGCTTCGGCCTGGGCAATCAGCCCCAGCATTTT. This encodes CASSFGLGNQPQHF.